The sequence of this T cell receptor beta chain was determined in a study of T cell responses to AZD1222 COVID-19 vaccine. Overall study results and limits: Clonal diversity may have been underestimated in mostly white British donors. AZD1222 recipients seropositive at baseline numbered only 5 to 7.

Doses given second, at about 4 or about 12 weeks, were pooled. Germline V CDR1 and CDR2: LNHDA, SQIVND (reference sequence). This CDR3 has 15 amino acids. V was clipped by 4 bases and J by 8 bases; unmatched bases: 7. The table came from immunoSEQ multiplex PCR; TCRdb's copy has only in-frame clones and leaves some out. Of 150,000 to 200,000 clones in the sample, 85% to 90% were seen once. Only one count was recorded for this clone. Its specificity is not known. The TCR was taken from an adult who received the AZD1222 COVID-19 vaccine. The chain has TRBV19 and TRBJ1-4, with 10 bases lining up with TRBD1. The input for sequencing was peripheral blood, taken 28 days after the second AZD1222 dose. CDR3 loop: CASSTGQGGNEKLFF. CDR3 bases: TGTGCCAGTAGTACCGGACAGGGGGGTAACGAAAAACTGTTTTTT.